One sample yielded the 23 T cell receptor beta chains listed below, sequenced in a study of identical twins (dated by TCRdb to the mid-2010s). Libraries were built with 5' RACE. This sample was sequenced with an Illumina HiSeq 2000. TCRdb handled the public reads itself, with Q25 trimming in fastp and clone calling in MiXCR, and kept productive beta chains. Rows merge per CDR3 protein into single entries with the most common DNA and genes. Across this sample there are about 690,000 distinct CDR3 sequences, with 5.5% to 7.5% seen only once. The top ten clones comprise 1.5% to 2% of the sample. The sample taken for sequencing was naive T cells sorted from blood. The cell subset or site label corresponds to: cells isolated with a human naive T-cell isolation kit. These receptor sequences come from a young man in good health.

Ten or more counts support this clonotype. The V and J genes are TRBV20-1 and TRBJ2-7; 12 bases agree with TRBD2. This CDR3 is built from 13 residues. Germline assignment: CDR1 DFQATT and CDR2 SNEGSKA (reference sequence). V shed 5 bases, J shed 4 bases, and the junction held 3 bases outside the gene matches. CDR3 sequence (DNA): TGCAGTGCTGGACTAGCGGGGATATACGAGCAGTACTTC. Protein product: CSAGLAGIYEQYF.

This clonotype was seen only a few times. The V call is TRBV6-1, the J call TRBJ2-2, with 11 nucleotides matching TRBD2. J was trimmed by 4 bases and V by 5 bases; bases with no gene match: 15. The germline gives CDR1 MNHNS, CDR2 SASEGT. The CDR3 is made up of 19 amino acids. In DNA, the CDR3 is TGTGCCAGCAGTCCAGGGTGGGGACTAGCGGAGGCCCGCACCGGGGAGCTGTTTTTT. This gives the protein CASSPGWGLAEARTGELFF.

This clonotype was observed many times. This chain connects TRBV7-2 to TRBJ2-2, with a weak D call TRBD1 (5 bases). This CDR3 is 14 amino acids long. Between the trimmed V and J ends, which lost 5 bases and 3 bases, there was a span of 10 bases. CDR1 and CDR2 (germline): SGHTA, FQGNSA. The CDR3 spells CASSAVGDTGELFF. The CDR3 DNA follows: TGTGCCAGCAGCGCCGTAGGGGACACCGGGGAGCTGTTTTTT. Combining the CDR3 with reference TRBV7-2 and TRBJ2-2 gives the whole variable domain GAGVSQSPSNKVTEKGKDVELRCDPISGHTALYWYRQSLGQGLEFLIYFQGNSAPDKSGLPSDRFSAERTGGSVSTLTIQRTQQEDSAVYLCASSAVGDTGELFFGEGSRLTVL.

The chain couples TRBV14 to TRBJ1-1, with TRBD1 matching 7 bases. V was clipped by 5 bases and J by 8 bases; unmatched bases: 8. The CDR3 runs 13 residues. CDR1 is SGHDN, CDR2 FVKESK, per germline. The CDR3 bases are TGTGCCAGCAGCACAACAGGGGTCAACGAAGCTTTCTTT. It is translated as CASSTTGVNEAFF.

This clonotype was observed a few times. CDR3 region: CSVSPASGRSEQYF. CDR3 DNA sequence: TGCAGCGTCTCCCCCGCTAGCGGGAGGAGCGAGCAGTACTTC. The V call is TRBV29-1, the J call TRBJ2-7, with 11 bases lining up with TRBD2. V lost 6 bases and J lost 6; bases outside the gene matches: 10. This CDR3 has 14 residues. Germline lookup yields CDR1 SQVTM and CDR2 ANQGSEA.

This chain uses TRBV6-1 with TRBJ2-1; 7 nucleotides match TRBD1. Germline CDR1 is MNHNS and CDR2 is SASEGT. The CDR3 is made up of 15 amino acids. The V gene end was trimmed by 6 bases and the J gene end by 7 bases; junction bases not matched to a gene: 12. The CDR3 protein is CASSTIDRVPNEQFF. As DNA, the CDR3 is TGTGCCAGCAGCACAATTGACAGGGTACCTAATGAGCAGTTCTTC.

The V call is TRBV20-1, the J call TRBJ1-5; no definite D call. The germline V and J ends were trimmed by 0 bases and 0 bases, with 9 bases remaining between them. Germline loops: CDR1 DFQATT, CDR2 SNEGSKA (reference sequence). The length of the CDR3 is 15 residues. The CDR3 loop is CSARDPDGSNQPQHF. In DNA, the CDR3 is TGCAGTGCTAGAGACCCGGACGGTAGCAATCAGCCCCAGCATTTT.

The gene calls are TRBV7-3 and TRBJ2-1; 9 bases line up with TRBD1. CDR3 length equals 15 residues. Germline lookup yields CDR1 SGHTA and CDR2 FQGTGA. Trimming removed 5 bases from V and 7 bases from J; junction bases left unmatched: 9. The CDR3 is CASSPRDRVGNEQFF. As DNA, the CDR3 is TGTGCCAGCAGCCCCCGGGACAGGGTTGGGAATGAGCAGTTCTTC.

This clonotype was counted ten times or more. This rearrangement joins TRBV12-3 or TRBV12-4 to TRBJ1-4; D ambiguous. This CDR3 is built from 12 residues. Trimming pared 5 bases from V and 7 bases from J, leaving 8 bases between. The CDR3 region is CASSTTPEKLFF. As DNA, the CDR3 is TGTGCCAGCAGTACGACACCTGAAAAACTGTTTTTT.

The chain joins TRBV5-6 to TRBJ2-7; 7 nucleotides match TRBD2. The CDR3 is 12 amino acids. Trimming removed 3 bases from V and 5 bases from J; junction bases left unmatched: 2. The germline CDR1 and CDR2 sequences are SGHDT and YYEEEE. CDR3 residues: CASSWTSNEQYF. The CDR3 DNA reads TGTGCCAGCAGCTGGACTAGTAACGAGCAGTACTTC.

This clonotype was seen many times. The V call is TRBV13, the J call TRBJ2-2; 13 bases agree with TRBD2. Germline V gene data show CDR1 as PRHDT and CDR2 as FYEKMQ (reference sequence). This CDR3 is built from 18 residues. V dropped 6 bases and J dropped 1; count of bases not matched to a gene: 8. The CDR3 nucleotides are TGTGCCAGCAGTCCCGGACTAGCGGGAGATCGGAACACCGGGGAGCTGTTTTTT. It yields the protein CASSPGLAGDRNTGELFF.

This clonotype was observed many times. The chain uses TRBV10-3 and TRBJ2-7, with 12 bases that match TRBD2. V was pared by 2 bases and J by 6 bases, with 2 bases of the junction left unmatched. The germline gives CDR1 ENHRY, CDR2 SYGVKD. The CDR3 sequence is 14 residues long. The CDR3 spells CAISERLAGAEQYV. The CDR3 bases are TGTGCCATCAGTGAGAGACTAGCGGGAGCCGAGCAGTACGTC.

The gene calls are TRBV28 and TRBJ2-5; 12 bases fit TRBD2. The trim removed 3 bases at V and 6 bases at J, leaving 5 bases unmatched. The CDR3 extends over 15 amino acids. Germline V gene lookup returns CDR1 MDHEN and CDR2 SYDVKM. The CDR3 region is CASSFLAGGVKTQYF. CDR3 nucleotide sequence: TGTGCCAGCAGTTTTCTAGCGGGGGGGGTGAAGACCCAGTACTTC.

The chain links TRBV29-1 to TRBJ2-7, with D tentatively TRBD2 (5 bases). Germline-derived CDR1 and CDR2 are SQVTM and ANQGSEA. Trimming left V 4 bases short and J 5 bases short, with 15 bases between. This CDR3 is 13 amino acids long. For the CDR3, the DNA is TGCAGCGTTGGAGGGCGGGCTAGGGACGAGCAGTACTTC. Residues: CSVGGRARDEQYF.

This clonotype occurred many times. J is TRBJ2-1 and V is TRBV4-2; 10 nucleotides line up with TRBD1. The germline V gene has CDR1 LGHNA and CDR2 YNFKEQ. The CDR3 is 17 amino acids. Unmatched junction bases numbered 11, after V lost 2 bases and J lost 7 bases. This chain's CDR3 is CASSQSSWTGGRNEQFF. Here the CDR3 DNA reads TGTGCCAGCAGCCAATCGTCTTGGACAGGGGGAAGGAATGAGCAGTTCTTC.

V gene TRBV14 combines with J gene TRBJ2-7; D uncertain. V lost 0 bases and J 2 bases, leaving 14 bases between the germline ends. The CDR3 contains 16 residues. Germline V CDR1 and CDR2: SGHDN, FVKESK. This CDR3 is CASSQEVRTPPYEQYF. CDR3 nucleotide sequence: TGTGCCAGCAGCCAAGAGGTCAGGACCCCTCCCTACGAGCAGTACTTC.

This clonotype was recorded many times. V is TRBV24-1 and J is TRBJ2-5; D call uncertain. This CDR3 has 16 residues. Looked up from germline, CDR1 is KGHDR and CDR2 is SFDVKD. With 2 bases removed from V and 2 bases from J, the gap between germline ends came to 14 bases. CDR3 protein: CATSDSGRFQQETQYF. CDR3 nucleotides: TGTGCCACCAGTGATTCGGGCAGATTCCAACAAGAGACCCAGTACTTC.

This clonotype was recorded a few times. J is TRBJ2-1 and V is TRBV5-1; possibly TRBD2 for D (6 bases). Germline values: CDR1 SGHRS, CDR2 YFSETQ. V dropped 4 bases and J dropped 12 bases, with 20 bases sitting between them. There are 14 residues in the CDR3. In DNA form, the CDR3 reads TGCGCCAGCAGCCCCACGGGAGTCGGAATGTCGCAGTTCTTC. This gives the protein CASSPTGVGMSQFF.

The table lists this clonotype with a few counts. V usage is TRBV27 and J usage is TRBJ2-1; TRBD2 aligns across 9 bases. The germline CDR1 and CDR2 sequences are MNHEY and SMNVEV (reference sequence). This CDR3 spans 14 amino acids. V dropped 2 bases and J dropped 8; count of bases not matched to a gene: 4. The CDR3 region is CASSLGTSPHEQFF. CDR3 nucleotides: TGTGCCAGCAGTTTAGGGACTAGCCCCCATGAGCAGTTCTTC.

The chain recombines TRBV20-1 with TRBJ2-5; a weak D match, TRBD1 (6 bases). CDR3 length: 13 amino acids. Trimming removed 6 bases at V and 4 bases at J, with 15 bases between. Germline loops: CDR1 DFQATT, CDR2 SNEGSKA (reference sequence). In nucleotides, the CDR3 is TGCAGTGCCGACTTACAGGGCGGAGAGACCCAGTACTTC. It encodes CSADLQGGETQYF.

This clonotype was recorded at least ten times. The V gene is TRBV3-1, the J gene TRBJ2-7; D is undetermined. The CDR3 consists of 14 residues. The V end lost 0 bases, the J end lost 3 bases, and 9 bases lay between the germline ends. Germline V CDR1 and CDR2: LGHDT, YNNKEL (reference sequence). The CDR3 sequence is CASSQESTGYEQYF. The CDR3 coding sequence is TGTGCCAGCAGCCAAGAGTCGACTGGCTACGAGCAGTACTTC.

This clonotype was counted only a few times. The rearrangement joins TRBV5-5 to TRBJ2-7; a weak D match, TRBD1 (5 bases). Trimming removed 4 bases at V and 6 bases at J, with 14 bases between. Germline V lookup: CDR1 SGHKS, CDR2 YYEKEE (reference sequence). The CDR3 sequence is 13 residues long. This CDR3 is CASSSNRIGEQYV. The CDR3 DNA is TGTGCCAGCAGCAGTAACAGGATTGGCGAGCAGTACGTC.

This clonotype was observed a handful of times. This chain joins TRBV6-1 and TRBJ2-1; D perhaps matches TRBD1 (5 bases). Trimming cost V 10 bases and J 8 bases, with 21 bases left between them. The CDR3 spans 14 residues. CDR1 and CDR2 (germline): MNHNS, SASEGT. The CDR3 sequence is CAMPASGIRDEQFF. The CDR3 nucleotides are TGTGCCATGCCCGCTTCAGGGATCCGCGATGAGCAGTTCTTC.